This T cell receptor (beta chain) stems from a study of Graves' ophthalmopathy and Graves' hyperthyroidism. This CDR3 comprises 14 residues. The junction had 7 bases not matched to a gene; V was cut back by 2 bases and J by 5 bases. The germline V gene encodes CDR1 DFQATT and CDR2 SNEGSKA (reference sequence). For repertoire sequencing, the TCR beta CDR3 regions were amplified from RNA transcripts. First-round RT-PCR employed HTBI primers, with a second-round multiplex PCR after it. MiXCR was run by TCRdb on the multiplex PCR reads, yielding one entry per CDR3 protein. Of a few hundred thousand distinct CDR3 sequences in the sample, 15% were seen once. Aged 18 to 65, hyperthyroidism patients had new diagnoses of under 2 months' duration.

This TCR was sampled from a woman aged 18-29 years with stable Graves' hyperthyroidism. The sample comprised peripheral blood. The chain recombines TRBV20-1 with TRBJ2-7, with 9 bases lining up with TRBD1. CDR3 coding DNA: TGCAGTGCTAGACCTCGGGACAGGGTACACGAGCAGTACTTC. Translated, it gives CSARPRDRVHEQYF.